The T cell receptor (beta chain) under discussion was sequenced for a study of T cell responses to AZD1222 COVID-19 vaccine. About the research overall: Second-dose intervals near 4 or 12 weeks were combined.

J lost 3 bases, V lost 6 bases, and 14 bases had no gene match. The CDR3 covers 18 residues. The germline CDR1 and CDR2 sequences are MNHEY and SMNVEV (reference sequence). Sequenced by immunoSEQ multiplex PCR; TCRdb stores in-frame clones only, minus some. The data contain around 200,000 clones, approximately 86% of them singletons. This rearrangement joins TRBV27 to TRBJ2-7, with TRBD2 matching over 13 bases. The source is an adult in good health. Source: peripheral blood, taken on day 0 of AZD1222 vaccination. CDR3 DNA sequence: TGTGCCAGCAGAGCCTCCGGACTAGCGGGAGCGTATTACTACGAGCAGTACTTC. Its protein product is CASRASGLAGAYYYEQYF.